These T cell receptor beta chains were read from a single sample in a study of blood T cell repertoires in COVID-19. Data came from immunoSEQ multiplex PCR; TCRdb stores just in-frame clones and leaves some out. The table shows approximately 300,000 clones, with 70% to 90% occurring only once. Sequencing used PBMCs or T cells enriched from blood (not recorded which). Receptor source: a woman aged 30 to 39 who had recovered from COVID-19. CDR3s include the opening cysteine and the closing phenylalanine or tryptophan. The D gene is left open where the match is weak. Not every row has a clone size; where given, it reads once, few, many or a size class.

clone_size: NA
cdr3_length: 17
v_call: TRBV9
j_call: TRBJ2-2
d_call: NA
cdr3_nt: TGTGCCAGCAGCGGGAGGGCTCCCCGGTACAACACCGGGGAGCTGTTTTTT
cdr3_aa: CASSGRAPRYNTGELFF

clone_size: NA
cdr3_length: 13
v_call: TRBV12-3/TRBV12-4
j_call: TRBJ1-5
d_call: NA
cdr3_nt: TGTGCCAGCAGTTGGCAGCGAAGCCAGCCCCAGCATTTT
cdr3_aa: CASSWQRSQPQHF

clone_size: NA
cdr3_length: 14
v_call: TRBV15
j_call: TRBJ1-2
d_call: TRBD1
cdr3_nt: TGTGCCACCAGCAGGGACAGGGAACTTTATGGCTACACCTTC
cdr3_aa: CATSRDRELYGYTF

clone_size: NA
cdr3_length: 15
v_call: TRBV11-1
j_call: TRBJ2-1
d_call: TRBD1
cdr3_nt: TGTGCCAGCAGCCTAGAACCTACAGGGGGGAATGAGCAGTTCTTC
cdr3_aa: CASSLEPTGGNEQFF

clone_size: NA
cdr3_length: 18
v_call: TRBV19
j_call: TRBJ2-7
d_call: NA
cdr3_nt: TGTGCCAGTAGTATAATGATTGGAGGGACCCATCGCGGCTACGAGCAGTACTTC
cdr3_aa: CASSIMIGGTHRGYEQYF

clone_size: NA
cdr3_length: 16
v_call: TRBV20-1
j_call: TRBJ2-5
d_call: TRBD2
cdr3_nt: TGCAGTGCTAGTGAAGCGAAGGAGCGGGGTGAAGAGACCCAGTACTTC
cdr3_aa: CSASEAKERGEETQYF

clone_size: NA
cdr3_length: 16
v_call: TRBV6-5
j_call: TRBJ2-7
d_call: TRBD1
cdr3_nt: TGTGCCAGCAGTTACTCGAATACACAGGGGACCGGGGAGCAGTACTTC
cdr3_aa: CASSYSNTQGTGEQYF

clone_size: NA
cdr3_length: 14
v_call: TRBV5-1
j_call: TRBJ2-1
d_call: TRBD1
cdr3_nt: TGCGCCACTACATCCGGGACAGGACTCAATGAGCAGTTCTTC
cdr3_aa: CATTSGTGLNEQFF

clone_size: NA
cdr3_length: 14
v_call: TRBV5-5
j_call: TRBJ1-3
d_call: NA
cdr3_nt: TGTGCCAGCAGCTTGGGAACAAAGGGAAACACCATATATTTT
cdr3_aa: CASSLGTKGNTIYF

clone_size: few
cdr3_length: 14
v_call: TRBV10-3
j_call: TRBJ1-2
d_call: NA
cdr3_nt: TGTGCCATCAGTGAGTCTTCAGGGAACTATGGCTACACCTTC
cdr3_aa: CAISESSGNYGYTF

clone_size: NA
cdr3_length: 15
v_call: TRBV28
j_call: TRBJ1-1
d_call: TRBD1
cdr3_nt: TGTGCCAGCAGTACTATTGACAGGGGCTACACTGAAGCTTTCTTT
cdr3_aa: CASSTIDRGYTEAFF

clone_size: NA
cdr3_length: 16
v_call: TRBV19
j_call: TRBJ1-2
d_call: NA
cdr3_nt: TGTGCCAGTAGCCCCCGGGGGGCTTCCGACCTCTTGGTCTACACCTTC
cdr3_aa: CASSPRGASDLLVYTF

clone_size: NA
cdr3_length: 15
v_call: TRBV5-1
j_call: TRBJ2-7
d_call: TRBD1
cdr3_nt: TGCGCCAGCAGCCCAGGGACAGGGGGCTCCTACGAGCAGTACTTC
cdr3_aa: CASSPGTGGSYEQYF

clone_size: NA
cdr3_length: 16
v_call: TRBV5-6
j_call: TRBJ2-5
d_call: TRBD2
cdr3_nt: TGTGCCAGCAGCCTCGGACTAGCGGGAGTAGGGGAGACCCAGTACTTC
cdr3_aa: CASSLGLAGVGETQYF

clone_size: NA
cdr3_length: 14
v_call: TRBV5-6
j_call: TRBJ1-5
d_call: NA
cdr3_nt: TGTGCCAGCTCAGGGTGGGACACTTATCAGCCCCAGCATTTT
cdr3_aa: CASSGWDTYQPQHF

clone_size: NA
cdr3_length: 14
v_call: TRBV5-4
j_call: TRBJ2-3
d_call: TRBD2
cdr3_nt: TGTGCCAGCAGCGCTAGCGGGAGTACAGATACGCAGTATTTT
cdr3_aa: CASSASGSTDTQYF

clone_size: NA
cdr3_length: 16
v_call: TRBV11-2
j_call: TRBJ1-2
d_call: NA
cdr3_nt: TGTGCCAGCAGCCCGCGGACAGTTTTTACTAACTATGGCTACACCTTC
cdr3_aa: CASSPRTVFTNYGYTF

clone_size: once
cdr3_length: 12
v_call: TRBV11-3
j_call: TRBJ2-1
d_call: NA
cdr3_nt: TGTGCCAGCAGCGCTGGGGGGAATGAGCAGTTCTTC
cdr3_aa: CASSAGGNEQFF

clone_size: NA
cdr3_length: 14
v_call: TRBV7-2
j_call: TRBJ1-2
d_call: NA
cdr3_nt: TGTGCCAGCAGCTTAGACGGCGGGAACTATGGCTACACCTTC
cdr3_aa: CASSLDGGNYGYTF

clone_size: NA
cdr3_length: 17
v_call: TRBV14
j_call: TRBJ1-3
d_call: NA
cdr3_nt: TGTGCCAGCAGCCAAGCACTTCGAGAGGCTTCTGGAAACACCATATATTTT
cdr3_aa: CASSQALREASGNTIYF

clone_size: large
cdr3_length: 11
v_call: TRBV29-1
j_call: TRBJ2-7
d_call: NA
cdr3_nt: TGCAGCGGGTACAGGGATGCCGAGCAGTACTTC
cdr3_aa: CSGYRDAEQYF

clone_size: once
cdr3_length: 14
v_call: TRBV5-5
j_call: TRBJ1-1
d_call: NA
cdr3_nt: TGTGCCAGCAGCTTTTCCGGGGGGAACACTGAAGCTTTCTTT
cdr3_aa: CASSFSGGNTEAFF

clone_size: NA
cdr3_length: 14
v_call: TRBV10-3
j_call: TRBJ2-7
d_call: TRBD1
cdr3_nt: TGTGCCACCCGAAACCGGGACAGGGTTTACGAGCAGTACTTC
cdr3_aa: CATRNRDRVYEQYF

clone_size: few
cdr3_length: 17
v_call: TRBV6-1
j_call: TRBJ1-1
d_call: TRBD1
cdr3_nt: TGTGCCAGCAGTGAAGCGCACGGACAGGTGGTCCACACTGAAGCTTTCTTT
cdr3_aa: CASSEAHGQVVHTEAFF

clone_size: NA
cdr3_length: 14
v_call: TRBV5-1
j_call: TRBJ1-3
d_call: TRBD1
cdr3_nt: TGCGCCAGCAGCGGAGGGACAGCTTCAGACACCATATATTTT
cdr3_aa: CASSGGTASDTIYF

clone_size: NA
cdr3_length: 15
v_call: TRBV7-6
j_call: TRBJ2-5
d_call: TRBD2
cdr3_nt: TGTGCCAGCAGCCCAACCGGACTAGGTCGAGAGACCCAGTACTTC
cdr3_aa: CASSPTGLGRETQYF

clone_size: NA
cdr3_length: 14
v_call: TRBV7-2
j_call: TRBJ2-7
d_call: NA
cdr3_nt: TGTGCCAGCAGCTTAAGTAGGGGTACCTACGAGCAGTACTTC
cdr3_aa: CASSLSRGTYEQYF

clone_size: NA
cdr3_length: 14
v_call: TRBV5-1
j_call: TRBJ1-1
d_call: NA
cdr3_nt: TGCGCCAGCAGCTTGGAACAGCTGAACACTGAAGCTTTCTTT
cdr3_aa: CASSLEQLNTEAFF

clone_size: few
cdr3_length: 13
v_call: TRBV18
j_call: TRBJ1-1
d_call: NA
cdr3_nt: TGTGCCAGCTCCGGACAGCTTTTTGGTGAAGCTTTCTTT
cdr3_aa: CASSGQLFGEAFF

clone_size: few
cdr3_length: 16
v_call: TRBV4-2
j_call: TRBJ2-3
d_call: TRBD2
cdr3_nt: TGTGCCAGCAGCCAAGATCTCCGGGGGGGCCCAGATACGCAGTATTTT
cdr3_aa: CASSQDLRGGPDTQYF

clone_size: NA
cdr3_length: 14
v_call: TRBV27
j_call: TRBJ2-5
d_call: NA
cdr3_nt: TGTGCCAGCAGTTTATGGGGCAACCAAGAGACCCAGTACTTC
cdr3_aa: CASSLWGNQETQYF

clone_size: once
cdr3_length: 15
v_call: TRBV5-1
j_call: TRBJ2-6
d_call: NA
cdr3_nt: TGCGCCAGCAGCGCGGCGGGCTCTGGGGCCAACGTCCTGACTTTC
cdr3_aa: CASSAAGSGANVLTF

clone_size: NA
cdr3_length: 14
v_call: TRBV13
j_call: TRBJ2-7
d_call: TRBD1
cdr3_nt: TGTGCCAGCAGCTTTGGACAGGACTCCTACGAGCAGTACTTC
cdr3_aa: CASSFGQDSYEQYF

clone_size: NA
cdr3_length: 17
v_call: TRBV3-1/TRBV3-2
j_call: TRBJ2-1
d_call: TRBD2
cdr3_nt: TGTGCCAGCAGCCAAGAAGCGGGACTAGCGGGAGGAGTTGAGCAGTTCTTC
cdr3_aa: CASSQEAGLAGGVEQFF

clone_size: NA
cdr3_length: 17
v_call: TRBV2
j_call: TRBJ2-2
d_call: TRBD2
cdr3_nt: TGTGCCAGCAGTCTACTAGCGGGAGAGGTGAACACCGGGGAGCTGTTTTTT
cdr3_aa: CASSLLAGEVNTGELFF

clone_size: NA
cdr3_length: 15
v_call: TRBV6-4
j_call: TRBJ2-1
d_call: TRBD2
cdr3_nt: TGTGCCAGCAGTGACTCCGGGGGGGCCGGGGATGAGCAGTTCTTC
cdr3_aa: CASSDSGGAGDEQFF

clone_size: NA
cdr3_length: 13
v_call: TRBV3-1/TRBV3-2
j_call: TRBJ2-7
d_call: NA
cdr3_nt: TGTGCCAGCAGGGACCAGGGCTCCTACGAGCAGTACTTC
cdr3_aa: CASRDQGSYEQYF

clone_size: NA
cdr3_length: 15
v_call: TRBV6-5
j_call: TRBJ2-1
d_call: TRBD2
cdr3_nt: TGTGCCAGCACTGTGGAACTAGCGGGAAGGGATGAGCAGTTCTTC
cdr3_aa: CASTVELAGRDEQFF

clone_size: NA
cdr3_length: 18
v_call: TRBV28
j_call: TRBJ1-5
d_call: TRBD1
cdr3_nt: TGTGCCAGCACCACAACAGGGGGCCTAGGCGGTAGCAATCAGCCCCAGCATTTT
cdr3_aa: CASTTTGGLGGSNQPQHF

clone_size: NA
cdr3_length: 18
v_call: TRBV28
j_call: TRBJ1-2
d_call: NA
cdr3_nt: TGTGCCAGCAGTTGGTCCGCCTCAAAGGCGGCATGGATCTATCGCTACACCTTC
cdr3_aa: CASSWSASKAAWIYRYTF